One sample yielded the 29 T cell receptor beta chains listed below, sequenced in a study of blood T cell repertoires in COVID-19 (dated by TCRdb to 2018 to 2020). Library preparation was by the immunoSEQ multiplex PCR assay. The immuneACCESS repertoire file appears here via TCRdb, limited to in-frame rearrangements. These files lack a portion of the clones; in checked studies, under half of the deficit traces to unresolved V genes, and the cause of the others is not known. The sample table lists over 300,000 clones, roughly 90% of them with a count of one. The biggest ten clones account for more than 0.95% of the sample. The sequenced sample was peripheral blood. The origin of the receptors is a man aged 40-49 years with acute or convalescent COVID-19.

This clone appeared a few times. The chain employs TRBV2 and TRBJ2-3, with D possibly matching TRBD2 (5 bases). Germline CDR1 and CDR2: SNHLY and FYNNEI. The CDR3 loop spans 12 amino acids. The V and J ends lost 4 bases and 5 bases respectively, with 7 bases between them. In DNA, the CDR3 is TGTGCCAGCAGTGTACGGGGAGATACGCAGTATTTT. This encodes CASSVRGDTQYF.

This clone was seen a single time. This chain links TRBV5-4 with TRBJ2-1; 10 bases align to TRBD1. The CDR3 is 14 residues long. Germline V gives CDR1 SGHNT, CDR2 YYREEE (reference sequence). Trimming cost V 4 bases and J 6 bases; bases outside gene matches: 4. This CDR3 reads CASSGRDRGNEQFF. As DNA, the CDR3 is TGTGCCAGCAGCGGCCGGGACAGGGGCAATGAGCAGTTCTTC.

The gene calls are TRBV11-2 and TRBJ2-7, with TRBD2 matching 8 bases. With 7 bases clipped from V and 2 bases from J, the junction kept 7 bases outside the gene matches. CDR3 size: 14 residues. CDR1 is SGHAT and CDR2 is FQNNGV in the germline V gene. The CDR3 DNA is TGTGCCAGCACCCCGTCGGGGGGGCCCTACGAGCAGTACTTC. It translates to CASTPSGGPYEQYF.

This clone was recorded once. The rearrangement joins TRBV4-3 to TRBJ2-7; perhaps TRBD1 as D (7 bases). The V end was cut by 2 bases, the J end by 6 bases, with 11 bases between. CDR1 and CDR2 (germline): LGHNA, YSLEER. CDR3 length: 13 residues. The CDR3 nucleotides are TGCGCCAGCAGCCAAAACAGGGGAGGCGAGCAGTACTTC. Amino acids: CASSQNRGGEQYF.

As DNA, the CDR3 is TGTGCCAGCAGGGGACAGGGTCACAGCTTTGGCTACACCTTC. Translated: CASRGQGHSFGYTF. The J gene is TRBJ1-2, the V gene TRBV9, with 9 bases matching TRBD1. The V gene's germline CDR1 is SGDLS and CDR2 YYNGEE. CDR3 length: 14 residues. V dropped 5 bases and J dropped 7; count of bases not matched to a gene: 9.

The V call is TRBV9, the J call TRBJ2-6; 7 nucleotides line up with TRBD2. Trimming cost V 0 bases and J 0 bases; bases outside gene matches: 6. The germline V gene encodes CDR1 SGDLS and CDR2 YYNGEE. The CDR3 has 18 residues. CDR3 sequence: CASSVAAGRASGANVLTF. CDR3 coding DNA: TGTGCCAGCAGCGTAGCTGCGGGGAGGGCCTCTGGGGCCAACGTCCTGACTTTC. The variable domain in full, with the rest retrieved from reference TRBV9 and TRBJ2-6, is DSGVTQTPKHLITATGQRVTLRCSPRSGDLSVYWYQQSLDQGLQFLIQYYNGEERAKGNILERFSAQQFPDLHSELNLSSLELGDSALYFCASSVAAGRASGANVLTFGAGSRLTVL.

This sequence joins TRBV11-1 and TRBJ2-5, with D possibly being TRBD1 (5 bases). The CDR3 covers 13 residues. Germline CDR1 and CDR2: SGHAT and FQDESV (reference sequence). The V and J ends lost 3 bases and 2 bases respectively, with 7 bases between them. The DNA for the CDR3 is TGTGCCAGCAGCTTTACAGGACAAGAGACCCAGTACTTC. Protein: CASSFTGQETQYF.

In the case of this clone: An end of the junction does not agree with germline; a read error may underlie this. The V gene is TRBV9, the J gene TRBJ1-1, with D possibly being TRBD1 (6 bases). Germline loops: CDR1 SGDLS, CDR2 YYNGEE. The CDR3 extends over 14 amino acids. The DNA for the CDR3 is TGTGCCCGCAGCGTAAGGGGGGGGAACACTGAAGCTTTCTTT. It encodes CARSVRGGNTEAFF.

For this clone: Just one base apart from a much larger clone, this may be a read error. The chain's CDR3 is CASSLLTGNTIYF. CDR3 in DNA: TGTGCCAGCAGCTTACTTACTGGAAACACCATATATTTT. The gene calls are TRBV7-6 and TRBJ1-3; D unresolved. Germline V gene lookup returns CDR1 SGHVS and CDR2 FNYEAQ. The CDR3 length is 13 residues. The ends were cut back, 2 bases at V and 2 bases at J, with 4 bases in the middle.

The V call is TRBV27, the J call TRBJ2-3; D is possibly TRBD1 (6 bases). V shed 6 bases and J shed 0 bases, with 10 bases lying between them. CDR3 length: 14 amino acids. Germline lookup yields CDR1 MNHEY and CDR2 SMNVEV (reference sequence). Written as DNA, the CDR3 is TGTGCCAGCAGGACAGGTCCTAGCACAGATACGCAGTATTTT. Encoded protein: CASRTGPSTDTQYF.

The CDR3 DNA follows: TGTGCCAGCAGCCCGTCGAGGACAGGGAGGAATGAAAAACTGTTTTTT. It encodes CASSPSRTGRNEKLFF. This chain links TRBV9 with TRBJ1-4; 8 bases agree with TRBD1. CDR1 is SGDLS, CDR2 YYNGEE, per germline. This CDR3 is built from 16 residues. V gave up 4 bases and J gave up 5 bases; unmatched junction bases: 10. The full variable domain, with the rest looked up from reference TRBV9 and TRBJ1-4, is DSGVTQTPKHLITATGQRVTLRCSPRSGDLSVYWYQQSLDQGLQFLIQYYNGEERAKGNILERFSAQQFPDLHSELNLSSLELGDSALYFCASSPSRTGRNEKLFFGSGTQLSVL.

CDR3 nucleotide sequence: TGTGCCAGCAGCGCTCGCGGCGGGACGGTAGATACGCAGTATTTT. Translated, it gives CASSARGGTVDTQYF. The rearrangement uses TRBV11-2 and TRBJ2-3; D is perhaps TRBD2 (6 bases). CDR3 length equals 15 residues. V was clipped by 5 bases and J by 5 bases, with 17 bases between them. Germline CDR1 is SGHAT and CDR2 is FQNNGV.

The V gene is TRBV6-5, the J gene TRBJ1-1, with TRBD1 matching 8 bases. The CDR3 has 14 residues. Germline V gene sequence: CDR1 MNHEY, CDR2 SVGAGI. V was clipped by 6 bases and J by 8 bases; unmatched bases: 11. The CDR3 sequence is CASSYYGWTGEAFF. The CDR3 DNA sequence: TGTGCCAGCAGCTATTATGGATGGACAGGGGAAGCTTTCTTT.

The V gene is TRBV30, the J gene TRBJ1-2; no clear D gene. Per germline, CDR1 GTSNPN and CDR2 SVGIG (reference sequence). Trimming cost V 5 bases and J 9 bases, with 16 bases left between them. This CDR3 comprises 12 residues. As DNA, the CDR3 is TGTGCCTGGGGAGAATTGCAGTTAAGCTACACCTTC. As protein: CAWGELQLSYTF. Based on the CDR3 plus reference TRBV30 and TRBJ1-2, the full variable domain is SQTIHQWPATLVQPVGSPLSLECTVEGTSNPNLYWYRQAAGRGLQLLFYSVGIGQISSEVPQNLSASRPQDRQFILSSKKLLLSDSGFYLCAWGELQLSYTFGSGTRLTVV.

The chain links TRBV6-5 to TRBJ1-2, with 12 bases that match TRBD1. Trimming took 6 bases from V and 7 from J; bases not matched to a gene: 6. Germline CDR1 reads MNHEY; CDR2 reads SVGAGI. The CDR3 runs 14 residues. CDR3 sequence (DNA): TGTGCCAGCAGCGCCGGGACAGGGGGCTTTGGCTACACCTTC. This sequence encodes CASSAGTGGFGYTF.

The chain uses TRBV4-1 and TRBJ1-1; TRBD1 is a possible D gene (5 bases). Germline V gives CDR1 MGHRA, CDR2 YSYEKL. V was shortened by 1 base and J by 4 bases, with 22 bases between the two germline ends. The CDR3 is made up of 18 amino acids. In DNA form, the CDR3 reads TGCGCCAGCAGCCAAGTGGGTGTGTGGGGCAGCCAGGGCACTGAAGCTTTCTTT. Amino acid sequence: CASSQVGVWGSQGTEAFF.

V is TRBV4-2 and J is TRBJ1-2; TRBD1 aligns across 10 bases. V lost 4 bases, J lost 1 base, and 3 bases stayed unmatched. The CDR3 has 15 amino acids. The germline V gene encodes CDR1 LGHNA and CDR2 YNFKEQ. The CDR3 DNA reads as TGTGCCAGCAGCCCTCGGACAGGGGGTAACTATGGCTACACCTTC. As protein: CASSPRTGGNYGYTF.

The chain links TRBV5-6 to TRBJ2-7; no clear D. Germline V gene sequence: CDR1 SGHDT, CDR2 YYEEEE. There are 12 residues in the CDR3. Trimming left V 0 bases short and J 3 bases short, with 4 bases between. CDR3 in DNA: TGTGCCAGCAGCTTGGCCAACTACGAGCAGTACTTC. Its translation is CASSLANYEQYF.

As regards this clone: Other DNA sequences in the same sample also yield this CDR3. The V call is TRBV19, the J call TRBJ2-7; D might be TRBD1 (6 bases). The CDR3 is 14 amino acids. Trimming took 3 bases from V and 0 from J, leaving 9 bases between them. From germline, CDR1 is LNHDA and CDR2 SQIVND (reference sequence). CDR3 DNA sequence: TGTGCCAGTAGTATCCAGGGGAGCTCCTACGAGCAGTACTTC. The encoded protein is CASSIQGSSYEQYF.

The CDR3, as DNA: TGCGCCAGCAGCCAACGGGGGGCTTACTACACCTTC. It yields the protein CASSQRGAYYTF. The genes are TRBV4-1 and TRBJ1-2; possibly TRBD1 for D (6 bases). Trimming removed 2 bases at V and 10 bases at J, with 11 bases between. The CDR3 totals 12 residues. CDR1 is MGHRA and CDR2 is YSYEKL in the germline V gene.

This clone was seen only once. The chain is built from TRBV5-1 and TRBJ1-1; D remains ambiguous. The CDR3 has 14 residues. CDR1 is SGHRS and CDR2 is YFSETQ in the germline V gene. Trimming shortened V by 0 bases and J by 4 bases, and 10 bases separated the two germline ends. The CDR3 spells CASSLDPLSTEAFF. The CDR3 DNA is TGCGCCAGCAGCTTGGACCCTTTGAGCACTGAAGCTTTCTTT.

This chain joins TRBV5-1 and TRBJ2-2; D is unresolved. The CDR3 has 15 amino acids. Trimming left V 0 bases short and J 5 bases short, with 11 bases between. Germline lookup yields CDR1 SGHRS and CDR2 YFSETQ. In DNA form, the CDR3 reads TGCGCCAGCAGCTTGGATGGGCGAGAAACCGGGGAGCTGTTTTTT. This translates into CASSLDGRETGELFF.

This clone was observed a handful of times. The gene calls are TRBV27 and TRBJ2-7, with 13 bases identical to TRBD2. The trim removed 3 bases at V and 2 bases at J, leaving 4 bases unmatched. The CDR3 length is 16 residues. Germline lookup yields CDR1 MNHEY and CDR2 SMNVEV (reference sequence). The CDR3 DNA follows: TGTGCCAGCAGTTTCCCCGGGACTAGCGGGACCTACGAGCAGTACTTC. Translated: CASSFPGTSGTYEQYF.

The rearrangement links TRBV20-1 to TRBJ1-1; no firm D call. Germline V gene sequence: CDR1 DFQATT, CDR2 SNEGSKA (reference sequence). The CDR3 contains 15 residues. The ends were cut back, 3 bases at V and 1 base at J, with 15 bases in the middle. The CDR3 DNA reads TGCAGTGCTAGTGGTCGGTATCATGGGAACACTGAAGCTTTCTTT. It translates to CSASGRYHGNTEAFF.

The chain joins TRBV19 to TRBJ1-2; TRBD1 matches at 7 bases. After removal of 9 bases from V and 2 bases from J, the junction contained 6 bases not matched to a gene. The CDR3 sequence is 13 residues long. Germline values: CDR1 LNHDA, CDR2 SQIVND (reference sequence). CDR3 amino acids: CASERQGNYGYTF. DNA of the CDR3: TGTGCCAGCGAACGACAGGGAAACTATGGCTACACCTTC.

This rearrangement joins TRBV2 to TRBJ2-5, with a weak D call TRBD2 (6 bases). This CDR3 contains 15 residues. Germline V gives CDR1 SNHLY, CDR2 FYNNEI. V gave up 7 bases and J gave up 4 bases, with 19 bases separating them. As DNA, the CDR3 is TGTGCCAGCAATTCGGCGGGGTCAGAGGTAGAGACCCAGTACTTC. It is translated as CASNSAGSEVETQYF. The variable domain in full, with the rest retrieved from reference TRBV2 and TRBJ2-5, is EPEVTQTPSHQVTQMGQEVILRCVPISNHLYFYWYRQILGQKVEFLVSFYNNEISEKSEIFDDQFSVERPDGSNFTLKIRSTKLEDSAMYFCASNSAGSEVETQYFGPGTRLLVL.

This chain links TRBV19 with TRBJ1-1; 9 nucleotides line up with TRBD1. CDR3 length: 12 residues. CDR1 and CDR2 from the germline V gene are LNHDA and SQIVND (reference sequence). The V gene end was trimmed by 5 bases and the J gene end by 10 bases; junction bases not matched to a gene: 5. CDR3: CASSSPGQGAFF. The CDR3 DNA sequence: TGTGCCAGTAGTTCACCGGGACAGGGAGCTTTCTTT.

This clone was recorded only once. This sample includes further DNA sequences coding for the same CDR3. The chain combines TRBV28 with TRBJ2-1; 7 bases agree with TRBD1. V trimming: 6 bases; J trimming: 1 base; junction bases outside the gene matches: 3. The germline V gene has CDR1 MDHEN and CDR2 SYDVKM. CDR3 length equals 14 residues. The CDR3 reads CASRTGPSYNEQFF. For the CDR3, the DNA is TGTGCCAGCAGGACAGGGCCTTCCTACAATGAGCAGTTCTTC.

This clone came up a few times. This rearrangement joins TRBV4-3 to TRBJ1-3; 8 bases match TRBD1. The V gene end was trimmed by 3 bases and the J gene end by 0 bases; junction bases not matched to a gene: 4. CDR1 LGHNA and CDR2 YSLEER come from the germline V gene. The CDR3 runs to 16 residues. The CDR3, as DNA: TGCGCCAGCAGCCAGGCAGGGGGCCGCTCTGGAAACACCATATATTTT. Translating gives CASSQAGGRSGNTIYF.